This T cell receptor beta chain originates from a study of CD4 T cells in relation to SARS-CoV-2 and coronaviruses. Here immunoSEQ multiplex PCR was the method, and the copy in TCRdb shows in-frame clones only, minus some. Of around 41,000 clones listed, approximately 84% are singletons. Concerning this clone itself: Its antigen remains unknown.

This CDR3 has 16 residues. Per germline, CDR1 LNHDA and CDR2 SQIVND (reference sequence). Trimming took off 4 bases at V and 7 bases at J, with 19 bases between the two ends. Naive and memory CD4+ T cells were separated from cryopreserved PBMCs. The clonotype originates from an adult with COVID-19. Sequencing was performed on naive CD4+ T cells from PBMCs, cultured in vitro. Documented subset: naive CD4+ T cells isolated by negative enrichment. The rearrangement links TRBV19 to TRBJ1-4; D gene uncertain. The CDR3 coding sequence is TGTGCCAGTAGTACCCCCCGGGCGGCCAGTGGTGAAAAACTGTTTTTT. This translates into CASSTPRAASGEKLFF.